Listed below are T cell receptor beta chains from one sample, sequenced in a study of response to subunit inactivated influenza vaccine. Using its own MiXCR run on the RT-PCR reads, TCRdb lists one record per CDR3 protein. The sample has approximately 310,000 distinct CDR3 sequences, 21% seen once; the top ten hold roughly 10%. Sample: PBMCs from blood, taken less than 22 months after vaccination. Receptors were obtained from a man between 50 and 69 years old who received an inactivated influenza vaccine. Each CDR3 is given with its conserved first and last residue. Fields, in order: clone size, J gene, V gene, D gene, CDR3 protein, CDR3 DNA. A D gene is named only where the DNA matches it firmly. Clone sizes are given selectively: once, few, many, or a class where the clone is expanded.

clone_size: NA
j_call: TRBJ2-2
v_call: TRBV7-9
d_call: NA
cdr3_aa: CASRSPGSGELFF
cdr3_nt: TGTGCCAGCAGGAGTCCAGGTTCCGGGGAGCTGTTTTTT

clone_size: NA
j_call: TRBJ1-6
v_call: TRBV27
d_call: NA
cdr3_aa: CASSCPVPKDPPLHF
cdr3_nt: TGTGCCAGCAGTTGTCCAGTCCCAAAAGACCCACCCCTCCACTTT

clone_size: NA
j_call: TRBJ1-2
v_call: TRBV20-1
d_call: TRBD1
cdr3_aa: CSARDAGRGRVNGYTF
cdr3_nt: TGCAGTGCTAGAGATGCGGGCAGGGGGCGGGTAAATGGCTACACCTTC

clone_size: NA
j_call: TRBJ2-1
v_call: TRBV5-6
d_call: NA
cdr3_aa: CASSHSAESNEQFF
cdr3_nt: TGTGCCAGCAGCCACTCCGCCGAGTCTAATGAGCAGTTCTTC

clone_size: few
j_call: TRBJ2-5
v_call: TRBV29-1
d_call: NA
cdr3_aa: CSVAPGLETQYF
cdr3_nt: TGCAGCGTTGCCCCCGGACTAGAGACCCAGTACTTC

clone_size: NA
j_call: TRBJ1-2
v_call: TRBV6-1
d_call: TRBD1
cdr3_aa: CASRSGDRGYGYTF
cdr3_nt: TGTGCCAGCAGATCCGGGGACAGAGGCTATGGCTACACCTTC

clone_size: few
j_call: TRBJ1-5
v_call: TRBV10-3
d_call: TRBD1
cdr3_aa: CAISESDRDNQPQHF
cdr3_nt: TGTGCCATCAGTGAGTCGGACAGGGATAATCAGCCCCAGCATTTT

clone_size: many
j_call: TRBJ1-1
v_call: TRBV6-2/TRBV6-3
d_call: NA
cdr3_aa: CASIGMNTEAFF
cdr3_nt: TGTGCCAGTATAGGTATGAACACTGAAGCTTTCTTT

clone_size: NA
j_call: TRBJ2-7
v_call: TRBV29-1
d_call: NA
cdr3_aa: CSVLGSRPYEQYF
cdr3_nt: TGCAGCGTTCTAGGGAGTCGACCCTACGAGCAGTACTTC

clone_size: once
j_call: TRBJ1-1
v_call: TRBV2
d_call: NA
cdr3_aa: CASSEGTEGGFTEAFF
cdr3_nt: TGTGCCAGCAGTGAAGGAACCGAAGGTGGGTTCACTGAAGCTTTCTTT

clone_size: NA
j_call: TRBJ1-5
v_call: TRBV20-1
d_call: TRBD1
cdr3_aa: CSALRGRDSNQPQHF
cdr3_nt: TGCAGTGCTCTCAGGGGGCGGGATAGCAATCAGCCCCAGCATTTT

clone_size: many
j_call: TRBJ1-2
v_call: TRBV5-1
d_call: TRBD1
cdr3_aa: CASTSPDRGVDGYTF
cdr3_nt: TGCGCCAGCACTTCTCCGGACAGGGGTGTGGATGGCTACACCTTC

clone_size: few
j_call: TRBJ1-2
v_call: TRBV12-3/TRBV12-4
d_call: TRBD1
cdr3_aa: CASSFLGRGRGGSGYTF
cdr3_nt: TGTGCCAGCAGTTTTCTGGGCAGGGGGCGGGGTGGGTCTGGCTACACCTTC

clone_size: few
j_call: TRBJ2-7
v_call: TRBV28
d_call: NA
cdr3_aa: CASTDALGYEQYF
cdr3_nt: TGTGCCAGCACCGACGCCTTGGGGTACGAGCAGTACTTC

clone_size: few
j_call: TRBJ2-3
v_call: TRBV4-2
d_call: TRBD2
cdr3_aa: CASSPRTSGSRSTDTQYF
cdr3_nt: TGTGCCAGCAGCCCTCGGACTAGCGGGAGCAGGAGCACAGATACGCAGTATTTT

clone_size: NA
j_call: TRBJ1-3
v_call: TRBV11-2
d_call: TRBD1
cdr3_aa: CASSLAPTGGNTIYF
cdr3_nt: TGTGCCAGCAGCTTAGCCCCGACAGGGGGAAACACCATATATTTT

clone_size: few
j_call: TRBJ2-3
v_call: TRBV20-1
d_call: NA
cdr3_aa: CSAKGREDTQYF
cdr3_nt: TGCAGTGCGAAGGGCCGGGAAGATACGCAGTATTTT

clone_size: few
j_call: TRBJ1-5
v_call: TRBV28
d_call: TRBD1
cdr3_aa: CASSSHQGVQPQHF
cdr3_nt: TGTGCCAGCAGTTCACACCAGGGGGTTCAGCCCCAGCATTTT

clone_size: NA
j_call: TRBJ2-2
v_call: TRBV27
d_call: TRBD1
cdr3_aa: CASSLSHRGGDTGELFF
cdr3_nt: TGTGCCAGCAGTTTATCCCACAGGGGCGGTGACACCGGGGAGCTGTTTTTT

clone_size: many
j_call: TRBJ1-1
v_call: TRBV6-5
d_call: NA
cdr3_aa: CASSYSLGNTEAFF
cdr3_nt: TGTGCCAGCAGTTACTCACTGGGGAACACTGAAGCTTTCTTT

clone_size: NA
j_call: TRBJ1-4
v_call: TRBV19
d_call: TRBD1
cdr3_aa: CASSMGDRVGEKLFF
cdr3_nt: TGTGCCAGTAGTATGGGTGACAGGGTGGGCGAAAAACTGTTTTTT

clone_size: many
j_call: TRBJ1-5
v_call: TRBV4-1
d_call: NA
cdr3_aa: CASSQEEAGRNQPQHF
cdr3_nt: TGCGCCAGCAGCCAAGAGGAGGCAGGACGGAATCAGCCCCAGCATTTT

clone_size: NA
j_call: TRBJ2-7
v_call: TRBV5-1
d_call: NA
cdr3_aa: CASSLGYAYEQYF
cdr3_nt: TGCGCCAGCAGCTTGGGATATGCCTACGAGCAGTACTTC

clone_size: few
j_call: TRBJ2-1
v_call: TRBV20-1
d_call: NA
cdr3_aa: CSGLVLAANEQFF
cdr3_nt: TGCAGTGGTCTTGTACTAGCTGCAAATGAGCAGTTCTTC

clone_size: NA
j_call: TRBJ2-1
v_call: TRBV7-2
d_call: TRBD2
cdr3_aa: CASSYSGGATEQFF
cdr3_nt: TGTGCCAGCAGCTATAGCGGGGGGGCCACTGAGCAGTTCTTC

clone_size: few
j_call: TRBJ1-1
v_call: TRBV7-9
d_call: NA
cdr3_aa: CASSLVISGNTEAFF
cdr3_nt: TGTGCCAGCAGCTTAGTCATTAGTGGGAACACTGAAGCTTTCTTT